This T cell receptor (beta chain) was documented in a study of T cells after yellow fever vaccination. Study-wide findings and caveats: FACS-sorted repertoires could harbor abundant contaminating bulk-population clonotypes. Post-booster repertoires contained most primary-vaccination clones again (roughly 96% CD4, about 90% CD8).

A 5'RACE template-switching step, the method used to make TCR cDNA, added a universal primer site and UMIs. TCRdb re-analysed the 5' RACE reads in MiXCR, keeping a single row per CDR3 protein. The table includes about 340,000 distinct CDR3 sequences, 3% to 4.5% detected once. Germline V gene data show CDR1 as LGHDT and CDR2 as YNNKEL (reference sequence). The length of the CDR3 is 12 residues. Concerning this clonotype itself: Its antigen is not known. A read error may account for a junction end that differs from germline.

The TCR originated in a young man who received the YFV17D yellow fever vaccine. The starting material was PBMCs, obtained 5 days after the yellow fever booster vaccination. This sequence joins TRBV3-1 and TRBJ1-5, with D possibly matching TRBD1 (5 bases). The CDR3 DNA sequence: TGTGCCAGCAGCGAAGACGCAGGGATCCAGCATTTT. Protein product: CASSEDAGIQHF.